This T cell receptor (beta chain) was profiled in a study of blood T cell repertoires in COVID-19. Study-level information: PBMCs, B-cell-depleted T cells, or T cells were the source of the cDNA or gDNA that made up the material.

Germline V gene sequence: CDR1 SGDLS, CDR2 YYNGEE. Between the trimmed V and J ends, which lost 4 bases and 8 bases, there was a span of 25 bases. The CDR3 sequence is 17 residues long. Repertoires were generated with immunoSEQ multiplex PCR, while TCRdb's copy carries only in-frame clones and drops some. The sample has some 160,000 clones; just under 85% are singletons. The sample was peripheral blood. The V and J genes are TRBV9 and TRBJ2-4; the D gene is possibly TRBD2 (7 bases). This clonotype was obtained from an elderly woman with COVID-19, enrolled during active disease. CDR3 bases: TGTGCCAGCAGCCGTGGAGGCGGGGGCAACCGGTTAGACATTCAGTACTTC. Protein: CASSRGGGGNRLDIQYF.